Sequencing of this T cell receptor (beta chain) was carried out in a study of tissue T cells after allogeneic stem cell transplantation. Whole-study findings and limits: Motif-based clustering found tissue-specific repertoire signatures shared across patients, though few clones were shared. TCR repertoires tracked anatomic similarity, regardless of disease or transplant status.

In regard to this clone: Its antigen is still unknown. Germline and genes: mouse. The missing CDR3 end, 1 residue past where the read stops, is filled in from the germline J gene.

Profiled with immunoSEQ multiplex PCR; TCRdb holds only in-frame clones, not every one. Of 48,000 or so clones in the sample, about 73% were seen once. CDR1 and CDR2 (germline): NSHNY, SYGAGN. V was trimmed by 0 bases and J by 7 bases, leaving 10 bases between them. The CDR3 runs 13 residues. The chain joins TRBV13-1 to TRBJ1-1; a possible D gene is TRBD1 (5 bases). The receptor comes from a pool of C57BL/6 mice in good health. Sequencing was carried out using sorted cells pooled from one or two spleens. Here the CDR3 reads CASSDGRAGEVFF. The covered CDR3 bases are TGTGCCAGCAGTGATGGCAGGGCAGGAGAAGTCTTC.